These 26 T cell receptor beta chains share one sample of origin, sequenced in a study of immune evolution from preneoplasia to lung adenocarcinoma. Clones were read by immunoSEQ multiplex PCR, and TCRdb kept only the in-frame ones, dropping some. The sample lists around 5,000 clones, 76% occurring once. The sequenced sample was FFPE minimally invasive lung adenocarcinoma tissue. The receptors were sampled from a person aged 65 to 85 with lung adenocarcinoma.

The chain carries TRBV10-3 and TRBJ2-2, with 8 nucleotides matching TRBD2. This CDR3 has 12 amino acids. The V and J ends lost 11 bases and 5 bases, in that order; junction bases with no gene match: 4. The germline V gene has CDR1 ENHRY and CDR2 SYGVKD. CDR3: CAATGGTGELFF. The CDR3 DNA follows: TGTGCCGCCACGGGAGGGACCGGGGAGCTGTTTTTT.

This clone appeared once. This chain uses TRBV28 with TRBJ2-7, with D perhaps TRBD1 (5 bases). From germline, CDR1 is MDHEN and CDR2 SYDVKM. This CDR3 has 12 residues. V was clipped by 7 bases and J by 3 bases, with 10 bases between them. CDR3 sequence: CASTGNDYEQYF. In DNA, the CDR3 is TGTGCCAGCACAGGGAACGACTACGAGCAGTACTTC.

The J gene is TRBJ1-2, the V gene TRBV27; 10 bases are a match to TRBD1. This CDR3 is 15 amino acids long. Germline V gives CDR1 MNHEY, CDR2 SMNVEV (reference sequence). With V trimmed by 4 bases and J by 4 bases, 6 bases remained unmatched. CDR3 nucleotides: TGTGCCAGCAGTTCCCCCCGGGACAGGGGCTATGGCTACACCTTC. Amino acids: CASSSPRDRGYGYTF.

The gene calls are TRBV11-2 and TRBJ2-3; no clear D gene. Trimming pared 0 bases from V and 7 bases from J, leaving 8 bases between. The CDR3 spans 13 residues. Germline V gene sequence: CDR1 SGHAT, CDR2 FQNNGV. CDR3 sequence reads: CASSLERRNTQYF. CDR3 nucleotide sequence: TGTGCCAGCAGCTTAGAAAGACGGAATACGCAGTATTTT.

The rearrangement uses TRBV6-6 and TRBJ2-7, with a weak D call TRBD1 (6 bases). V was shortened by 6 bases and J by 7 bases, with 19 bases between the two germline ends. CDR3 length: 14 amino acids. Germline CDR1 is MNHNY and CDR2 is SVGAGI (reference sequence). CDR3 sequence: CASSSTGDYGEQYF. In DNA form, the CDR3 reads TGTGCCAGCAGCTCGACAGGAGATTATGGAGAGCAGTACTTC.

This chain uses TRBV2 with TRBJ2-1, with a possible D match to TRBD2 (6 bases). This CDR3 has 15 residues. Germline loops: CDR1 SNHLY, CDR2 FYNNEI. V dropped 3 bases and J dropped 3 bases, with 12 bases sitting between them. The CDR3 sequence: CASSDGRGGYNEQFF. CDR3 coding DNA: TGTGCCAGCAGTGATGGGCGGGGCGGCTACAATGAGCAGTTCTTC. Complete variable domain (other parts from reference TRBV2 and TRBJ2-1): EPEVTQTPSHQVTQMGQEVILRCVPISNHLYFYWYRQILGQKVEFLVSFYNNEISEKSEIFDDQFSVERPDGSNFTLKIRSTKLEDSAMYFCASSDGRGGYNEQFFGPGTRLTVL.

With regard to this clone: The same CDR3 is also encoded by other DNA sequences in this sample. The V call is TRBV30, the J call TRBJ2-6, with unresolved D. Germline V CDR1 and CDR2: GTSNPN, SVGIG (reference sequence). The V end was cut by 5 bases, the J end by 4 bases, with 12 bases between. The CDR3 is 14 residues long. CDR3 DNA sequence: TGTGCCTGGCGTCGAAGGTCCGGGGCCAACGTCCTGACTTTC. Translating it yields CAWRRRSGANVLTF.

V and J are TRBV9 and TRBJ2-7; 14 bases agree with TRBD2. V lost 2 bases and J lost 4; bases outside the gene matches: 5. CDR1 is SGDLS, CDR2 YYNGEE, per germline. The CDR3 loop spans 16 amino acids. DNA for the CDR3: TGTGCCAGCAGCGTGACTAGCGGGGGGGATCTATACGAGCAGTACTTC. Its translation: CASSVTSGGDLYEQYF. The whole variable domain, remainder taken from reference TRBV9 and TRBJ2-7, is DSGVTQTPKHLITATGQRVTLRCSPRSGDLSVYWYQQSLDQGLQFLIQYYNGEERAKGNILERFSAQQFPDLHSELNLSSLELGDSALYFCASSVTSGGDLYEQYFGPGTRLTVT.

The genes are TRBV20-1 and TRBJ1-1; D unclear. V lost 6 bases and J lost 7, with 9 bases in between. Germline V lookup: CDR1 DFQATT, CDR2 SNEGSKA (reference sequence). This CDR3 spans 10 amino acids. The CDR3 loop is CSATENEAFF. CDR3 sequence (DNA): TGCAGTGCCACAGAAAATGAAGCTTTCTTT.

J is TRBJ2-7 and V is TRBV5-1; TRBD1 matches at 10 bases. Germline loops: CDR1 SGHRS, CDR2 YFSETQ. CDR3 length: 15 residues. The V segment lost 0 bases and the J segment 4 bases; nucleotides outside the gene matches: 4. Written as DNA, the CDR3 is TGCGCCAGCAGCTTGGCGCCGGGACAGGGGTACGAGCAGTACTTC. Its protein is CASSLAPGQGYEQYF. Full variable domain (outside the CDR3, taken from reference TRBV5-1 and TRBJ2-7): KAGVTQTPRYLIKTRGQQVTLSCSPISGHRSVSWYQQTPGQGLQFLFEYFSETQRNKGNFPGRFSGRQFSNSRSEMNVSTLELGDSALYLCASSLAPGQGYEQYFGPGTRLTVT.

The chain joins TRBV9 to TRBJ2-1; 9 nucleotides line up with TRBD2. The CDR3 covers 16 residues. Germline CDR1 and CDR2: SGDLS and YYNGEE. Losses at the gene ends were 0 bases for V and 6 bases for J; bases not matched to a gene: 7. The CDR3 DNA sequence: TGTGCCAGCAGCGTAGGTGTGCGGGGGGGAGGCAATGAGCAGTTCTTC. Translated: CASSVGVRGGGNEQFF. Full variable domain (rest looked up from reference TRBV9 and TRBJ2-1): DSGVTQTPKHLITATGQRVTLRCSPRSGDLSVYWYQQSLDQGLQFLIQYYNGEERAKGNILERFSAQQFPDLHSELNLSSLELGDSALYFCASSVGVRGGGNEQFFGPGTRLTVL.

This rearrangement joins TRBV7-6 to TRBJ2-1; TRBD1 might be the D (7 bases). The CDR3 runs to 12 residues. V was cut by 5 bases and J by 15 bases, with 17 bases left in between. Germline CDR1 reads SGHVS; CDR2 reads FNYEAQ. CDR3 region: CASSLRRDSLFF. For the CDR3, the DNA is TGTGCCAGCAGCCTTAGGAGGGACAGCCTGTTCTTC.

This chain links TRBV18 with TRBJ1-2; D not resolved. CDR1 and CDR2 (germline): KGHSH, LQKENI. Trimming cost V 3 bases and J 4 bases, with 15 bases left between them. The CDR3 is made up of 15 amino acids. The CDR3 sequence is CASSPTGGPTYGYTF. Here the CDR3 DNA reads TGTGCCAGCTCACCGACCGGCGGGCCCACCTATGGCTACACCTTC.

The chain's CDR3 is CASSQTDRYEQYF. DNA for the CDR3: TGTGCCAGCTCACAAACCGACCGCTACGAGCAGTACTTC. J is TRBJ2-5 and V is TRBV18; unclear D gene. The assigned J gene may be wrong: the sequence end matches TRBJ2-7 better. The CDR3 is made up of 13 amino acids. Germline lookup yields CDR1 KGHSH and CDR2 LQKENI.

The chain joins TRBV6-1 to TRBJ2-5; D uncertain. Trimming cost V 4 bases and J 2 bases, with 11 bases left between them. Germline V gene data show CDR1 as MNHNS and CDR2 as SASEGT. The CDR3 covers 14 residues. This chain's CDR3 is CASSATRTQETQYF. The CDR3 bases are TGTGCCAGCAGTGCTACCCGAACACAAGAGACCCAGTACTTC.

The V call is TRBV6-1, the J call TRBJ1-2, with D hard to call. Germline lookup yields CDR1 MNHNS and CDR2 SASEGT. The length of the CDR3 is 13 residues. Trimming took off 5 bases at V and 8 bases at J, with 15 bases between the two ends. The CDR3 region is CASSSSGGRGYTF. CDR3 bases: TGTGCCAGCAGTTCCTCCGGCGGGCGCGGCTACACCTTC.

CDR3 sequence reads: CASSSGPYNSPLHF. The CDR3 DNA sequence: TGTGCCAGCAGTTCGGGCCCCTATAATTCACCCCTCCACTTT. This chain uses TRBV6-1 with TRBJ1-6; D remains ambiguous. V lost 5 bases and J lost 2, with 7 bases in between. Looked up from germline, CDR1 is MNHNS and CDR2 is SASEGT. This CDR3 spans 14 amino acids.

This chain uses TRBV6-6 with TRBJ2-7; the match to TRBD2 covers 10 bases. V shed 6 bases and J 3 bases; nucleotides not matched to a gene: 8. Germline assignment: CDR1 MNHNY and CDR2 SVGAGI (reference sequence). There are 15 residues in the CDR3. CDR3 residues: CASSLIAGGGYEQYF. CDR3 coding DNA: TGTGCCAGCAGCCTAATAGCGGGGGGCGGCTACGAGCAGTACTTC.

The V call is TRBV4-2, the J call TRBJ1-3, with a possible D match to TRBD1 (6 bases). Germline V gives CDR1 LGHNA, CDR2 YNFKEQ. Trimming removed 3 bases from V and 3 bases from J, with 15 bases in between. This CDR3 spans 16 amino acids. This chain's CDR3 is CASSQEQGNSGNTIYF. Here the CDR3 DNA reads TGTGCCAGCAGCCAGGAACAGGGAAACAGTGGAAACACCATATATTTT.

V and J are TRBV10-3 and TRBJ1-1; possible D gene TRBD1, 5 bases. Germline CDR1 is ENHRY and CDR2 is SYGVKD. Trimming pared 6 bases from V and 4 bases from J, leaving 15 bases between. This CDR3 comprises 14 residues. As DNA, the CDR3 is TGTGCCATCAGGGACACTCCCCGGGGCACTGAAGCTTTCTTT. Translating gives CAIRDTPRGTEAFF.

This clone was detected a few times. The V call is TRBV2, the J call TRBJ2-1; 8 bases are shared with TRBD1. The CDR3 runs to 13 residues. After removal of 5 bases from V and 6 bases from J, the junction contained 3 bases not matched to a gene. Germline V gene data show CDR1 as SNHLY and CDR2 as FYNNEI. The CDR3 here is CASSPTGVNEQFF. The CDR3, as DNA: TGTGCCAGCAGTCCGACAGGGGTCAATGAGCAGTTCTTC.

This clone was seen more than once but under ten times. The chain joins TRBV5-1 to TRBJ2-3; no firm D call. Germline loops: CDR1 SGHRS, CDR2 YFSETQ. Trimming pared 2 bases from V and 2 bases from J, leaving 9 bases between. The CDR3 consists of 14 residues. CDR3 nucleotide sequence: TGCGCCAGCAGCTTTAGACTCCTCACAGATACGCAGTATTTT. Translated, it gives CASSFRLLTDTQYF.

The sample holds a few counts of this clone. V gene TRBV27 combines with J gene TRBJ2-7; 10 bases align to TRBD1. The ends lost 3 bases at V and 3 bases at J; junction bases unmatched: 11. The CDR3 has 17 amino acids. Looked up from germline, CDR1 is MNHEY and CDR2 is SMNVEV (reference sequence). The CDR3 protein is CASSFGHGQGESYEQYF. Written as DNA, the CDR3 is TGTGCCAGCAGTTTCGGGCACGGACAGGGGGAGAGCTACGAGCAGTACTTC.

The J gene is TRBJ1-2, the V gene TRBV28, with D possibly matching TRBD1 (6 bases). Trimming removed 3 bases from V and 2 bases from J, with 10 bases in between. CDR3 length: 14 amino acids. Germline CDR1 is MDHEN and CDR2 is SYDVKM. The chain's CDR3 is CASSLSDRNYGYTF. CDR3 nucleotides: TGTGCCAGCAGTTTGTCCGACAGGAACTATGGCTACACCTTC.

The gene calls are TRBV6-6 and TRBJ1-5, with D uncertain. The CDR3 runs to 13 residues. The germline CDR1 and CDR2 sequences are MNHNY and SVGAGI (reference sequence). Trimming pared 3 bases from V and 0 bases from J, leaving 3 bases between. CDR3 DNA: TGTGCCAGCAGTTATAATAGCAATCAGCCCCAGCATTTT. Its translation is CASSYNSNQPQHF.

The chain recombines TRBV19 with TRBJ2-3; D is ambiguous. V was pared by 3 bases and J by 4 bases, with 11 bases between. The CDR3 length is 14 residues. The V gene's germline CDR1 is LNHDA and CDR2 SQIVND (reference sequence). The CDR3 DNA reads as TGTGCCAGTAGTATGGACCGAGGAGCAGATACGCAGTATTTT. Its translation is CASSMDRGADTQYF.